The present TCR beta chain was sequenced within a study of blood T cell repertoires in COVID-19. CDR3 length equals 13 residues. V lost 3 bases, J lost 2 bases, and 8 bases lay in between. CDR1 and CDR2 from the germline V gene are SGHTA and FQGNSA. Produced via immunoSEQ multiplex PCR; TCRdb's table is partial and in-frame only. The data hold about 59,000 clones, with 87% observed a single time. The source of this sequence is a man aged 80 or over in a cohort sampled during active COVID-19. The chain is built from TRBV7-2 and TRBJ2-7, with TRBD2 as a possible D gene (5 bases). Specimen: peripheral blood. The CDR3 DNA reads TGTGCCAGCAGCTTGGGCGGGCCCTACGAGCAGTACTTC. Amino acid sequence: CASSLGGPYEQYF. Variable domain in full (rest from reference TRBV7-2 and TRBJ2-7): GAGVSQSPSNKVTEKGKDVELRCDPISGHTALYWYRQSLGQGLEFLIYFQGNSAPDKSGLPSDRFSAERTGGSVSTLTIQRTQQEDSAVYLCASSLGGPYEQYFGPGTRLTVT.